This note documents a single T cell receptor beta chain sequence. Its antigen remains unknown. This sample was included in a study of blood T cells in healthy people across ages. Study outcomes and limitations: Estimates based on one million T cells were treated as lower bounds. Among T cells, TCR beta diversity per million cells dropped roughly linearly as age rose.

Germline CDR1 and CDR2: KGHDR and SFDVKD. CDR3 length equals 14 residues. Next came a second PCR, run for about 7 to 12 cycles, which used a sample-barcoded 5' primer along with a J-beta primer mix. The template-switch adaptor was a 5' adaptor with 12 random nucleotides. It tagged each cDNA molecule. TCRdb analysed the 5' RACE reads with MiXCR anew, one entry per CDR3 protein. The sample contains 890,000 or so distinct CDR3 sequences, roughly 60% of which appear only once. The chain couples TRBV24-1 to TRBJ2-4, with TRBD1 matching 8 bases. The J call could be wrong; TRBJ2-5 is a better fit for the DNA end. This TCR was recovered from a man aged 30 to 39 in good health. Specimen: blood. CDR3 protein: CATSDPGQEKTQYF. CDR3 nucleotides: TGTGCCACCAGTGACCCGGGACAGGAGAAGACCCAGTACTTC.